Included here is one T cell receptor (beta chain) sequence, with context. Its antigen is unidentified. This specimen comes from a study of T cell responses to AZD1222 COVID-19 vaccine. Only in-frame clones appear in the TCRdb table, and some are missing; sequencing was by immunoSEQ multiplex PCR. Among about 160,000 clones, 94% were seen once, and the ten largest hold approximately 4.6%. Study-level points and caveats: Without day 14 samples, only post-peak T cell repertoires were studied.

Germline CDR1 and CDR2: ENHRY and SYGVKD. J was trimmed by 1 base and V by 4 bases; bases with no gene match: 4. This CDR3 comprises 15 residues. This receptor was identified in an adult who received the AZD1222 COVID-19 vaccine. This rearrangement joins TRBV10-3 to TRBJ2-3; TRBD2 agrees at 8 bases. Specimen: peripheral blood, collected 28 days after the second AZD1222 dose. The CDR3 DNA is TGTGCCATCAGTGTTGAAGCGGGAGGCACAGATACGCAGTATTTT. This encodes CAISVEAGGTDTQYF.